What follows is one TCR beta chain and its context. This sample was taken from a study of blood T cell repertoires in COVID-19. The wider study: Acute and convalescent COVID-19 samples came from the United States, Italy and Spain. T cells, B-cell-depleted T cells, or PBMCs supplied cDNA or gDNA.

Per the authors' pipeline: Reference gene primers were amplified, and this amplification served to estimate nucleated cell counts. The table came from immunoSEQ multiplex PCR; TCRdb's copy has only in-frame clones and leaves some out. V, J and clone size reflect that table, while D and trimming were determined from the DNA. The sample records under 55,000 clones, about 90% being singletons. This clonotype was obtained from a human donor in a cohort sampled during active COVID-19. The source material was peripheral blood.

The CDR3 is CASSLRLAGTTDTQYF. Written as DNA, the CDR3 is TGTGCCAGCAGCTTAAGACTAGCGGGCACCACAGATACGCAGTATTTT. The V gene is TRBV11-3, the J gene TRBJ2-3; TRBD2 matches 10 bases. This CDR3 is built from 16 residues. After removal of 2 bases from V and 2 bases from J, the junction contained 4 bases not matched to a gene. Looked up from germline, CDR1 is SGHNT and CDR2 is YENEEA.